This T cell receptor beta chain was profiled in a study of CD8+ T cells in alopecia areata. Study results and caveats: Alopecia totalis/universalis scalp especially showed more expanded CD8+ clones than normal scalp.

Sorted out of PBMCs were CD4+ T cells and CD8+ T cells. As the sequencing template, cDNA was produced by extracting RNA and reverse transcribing it. Profiled with immunoSEQ multiplex PCR; TCRdb holds only in-frame clones, not every one. The sample carries 90,000 to 100,000 clones, about two fifths recorded once. Remarks on this clone: No antigen is known for it.

From germline, CDR1 is SQVTM and CDR2 ANQGSEA. The length of the CDR3 is 14 residues. V gave up 1 base and J gave up 6 bases, with 15 bases separating them. This rearrangement joins TRBV29-1 to TRBJ2-5; D perhaps matches TRBD2 (6 bases). The receptor comes from a human donor with alopecia areata. The sequencing input was CD4+ T cells sorted from blood. DNA for the CDR3: TGCAGCGTTGAAGGGGCCGCGGGGAGGCAGACCCAGTACTTC. Translation: CSVEGAAGRQTQYF.